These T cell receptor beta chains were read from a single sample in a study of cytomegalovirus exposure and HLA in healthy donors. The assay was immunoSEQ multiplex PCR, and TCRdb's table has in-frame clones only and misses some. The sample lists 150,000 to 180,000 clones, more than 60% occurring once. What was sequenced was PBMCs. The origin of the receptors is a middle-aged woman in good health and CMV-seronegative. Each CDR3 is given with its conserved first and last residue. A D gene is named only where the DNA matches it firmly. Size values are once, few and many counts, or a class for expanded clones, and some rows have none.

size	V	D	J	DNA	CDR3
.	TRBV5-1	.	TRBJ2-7	TGCGCCAGCAGCTTATCCCCCGCCTACGAGCAGTACTTC	CASSLSPAYEQYF
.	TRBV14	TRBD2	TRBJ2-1	TGTGCCAGCAGCCAAGAAGGACTAGCCTACAATGAGCAGTTCTTC	CASSQEGLAYNEQFF
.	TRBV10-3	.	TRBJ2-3	TGTGCCATCATGCAATCAACTAGCACAGATACGCAGTATTTT	CAIMQSTSTDTQYF
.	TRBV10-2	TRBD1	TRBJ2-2	TGCGCCAGCCGGGACAGGGACACCGGGGAGCTGTTTTTT	CASRDRDTGELFF
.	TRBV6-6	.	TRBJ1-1	TGTGCCAGCCGGAAGGGGGTGAGCATGAACACTGAAGCTTTCTTT	CASRKGVSMNTEAFF
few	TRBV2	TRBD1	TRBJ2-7	TGTGCCAGCGCGACAGGGGATTCCGAGCAGTACTTC	CASATGDSEQYF
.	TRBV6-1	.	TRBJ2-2	TGTGCCAGCAGTTTCTCGTCGGTACCCGGGGAGCTGTTTTTT	CASSFSSVPGELFF
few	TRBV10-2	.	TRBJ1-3	TGCGCCAGCAGTGAGTCTTCCCCTACGGGAAACACCATATATTTT	CASSESSPTGNTIYF
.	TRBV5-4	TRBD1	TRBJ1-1	TGTGCCAGCAGCTTGAAGACAGGGGGCTTCGGCACTGAAGCTTTCTTT	CASSLKTGGFGTEAFF
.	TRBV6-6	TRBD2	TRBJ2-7	TGTGCCAGCAGTTACTCTAGCGGGGGGGGCGAGCAGTACTTC	CASSYSSGGGEQYF
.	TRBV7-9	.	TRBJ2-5	TGTGCCAGCAGCTTTGCGGGGAAAGAGACCCAGTACTTC	CASSFAGKETQYF
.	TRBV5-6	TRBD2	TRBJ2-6	TGTGCCAGCAGCTCCATCCGGGGGGATGGGGCCAACGTCCTGACTTTC	CASSSIRGDGANVLTF
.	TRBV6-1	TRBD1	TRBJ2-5	TGTGCCAGCAGTCGAACAGGGGTTTGGGAGACCCAGTACTTC	CASSRTGVWETQYF
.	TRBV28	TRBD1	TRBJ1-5	TGTGCCAGCAGTGAAACAGGGGGCTGGGGAATAGTAGATCAGCCCCAGCATTTT	CASSETGGWGIVDQPQHF
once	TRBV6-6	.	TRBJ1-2	TGTGCCAGCTCACCACCGGAGAATAACTATGGCTACACCTTC	CASSPPENNYGYTF
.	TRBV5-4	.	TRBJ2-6	TGTGCCAGCAGCTTGGATCTCTCTGGGGCCAACGTCCTGACTTTC	CASSLDLSGANVLTF
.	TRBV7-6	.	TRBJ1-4	TGTGCCAGCAGCTTAGAAGGGCTGAGGGATGAAAAACTGTTTTTT	CASSLEGLRDEKLFF
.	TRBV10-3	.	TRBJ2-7	TGTGCCATCAGGAGGGCCCCCTCGGGAGACCTTTTCTACGAGCAGTACTTC	CAIRRAPSGDLFYEQYF
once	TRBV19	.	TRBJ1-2	TGTGCCAGTAGTATGGCAGGTTCTAACTATGGCTACACCTTC	CASSMAGSNYGYTF
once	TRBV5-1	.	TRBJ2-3	TGCGCCAGCAGCTTGCAAGATACGCAGTATTTT	CASSLQDTQYF
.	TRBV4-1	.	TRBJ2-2	TGCGCCAGCAGCCAAGGCTTAGACAGAAGGACCGGGGAGCTGTTTTTT	CASSQGLDRRTGELFF
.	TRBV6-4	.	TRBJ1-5	TGTGCCAGCAGTCCGGAAGGGGATCAGCCCCAGCATTTT	CASSPEGDQPQHF
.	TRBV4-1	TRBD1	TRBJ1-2	TGCGCCAGCAGCCAAACGATAAACCTAAGGGACAGAAGCAAAGACTTCAACTATGGCTACACCTTC	CASSQTINLRDRSKDFNYGYTF
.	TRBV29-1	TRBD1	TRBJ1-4	TGCAGCGTGAGGACAGGGGGTTATGAAAAACTGTTTTTT	CSVRTGGYEKLFF
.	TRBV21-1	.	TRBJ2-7	TGTGCCAGCAGCAAAGAAGGGGCAGGGGAAGGGTACGAGCAGTACTTC	CASSKEGAGEGYEQYF
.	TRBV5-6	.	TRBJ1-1	TGTGCCAGCAGCCCCGGCGGGGGGTGGAACACTGAAGCTTTCTTT	CASSPGGGWNTEAFF
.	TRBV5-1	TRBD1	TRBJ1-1	TGCGCCAGCAGCCGTCAGGGGGAAGACACTGAAGCTTTCTTT	CASSRQGEDTEAFF
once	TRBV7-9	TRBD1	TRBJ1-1	TGTGCCAGCAGCTTCACCAGGGGGCCAGCTGAAGCTTTCTTT	CASSFTRGPAEAFF
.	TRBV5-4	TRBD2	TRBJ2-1	TGTGCCAGCAGCTTAGGTAGCGGGAGGACCTACAATGAGCAGTTCTTC	CASSLGSGRTYNEQFF
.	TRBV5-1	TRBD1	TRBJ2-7	TGCGCCAGCAGCCAGGGGACAGGGGCCTACGAGCAGTACTTC	CASSQGTGAYEQYF
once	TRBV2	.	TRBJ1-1	TGTGCCAGTCAAGGACAGCTGAACACTGAAGCTTTCTTT	CASQGQLNTEAFF
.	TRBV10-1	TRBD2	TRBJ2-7	TGCGCCAGCAGTGAGGGCCAACTAGCGGGGCCCTACGAGCAGTACTTC	CASSEGQLAGPYEQYF
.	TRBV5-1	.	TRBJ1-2	TGCGCCAGCAGCTTGGCGGGGGGGTCGGATGGCTACACCTTC	CASSLAGGSDGYTF
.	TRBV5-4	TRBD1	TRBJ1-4	TGTGCCAGCAGTATTACAGGGGGCCAGGAAAAACTGTTTTTT	CASSITGGQEKLFF
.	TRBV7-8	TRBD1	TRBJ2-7	TGTGCCAGCAGCTTAAGCCTCCCCGGGACAGGCTCCTACGAGCAGTACTTC	CASSLSLPGTGSYEQYF
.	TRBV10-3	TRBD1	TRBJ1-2	TGTGCCATCAGTGAAGGGACAGGGTACTATGGCTACACCTTC	CAISEGTGYYGYTF
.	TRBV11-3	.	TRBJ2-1	TGTGCCAGCAGCCTACCCCCAGCAGGCTATGAGCAGTTCTTC	CASSLPPAGYEQFF
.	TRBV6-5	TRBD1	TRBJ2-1	TGTGCCAGCGGGTACAGGGGGAACAATGGCAATGAGCAGTTCTTC	CASGYRGNNGNEQFF
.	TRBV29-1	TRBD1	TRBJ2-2	TGCAGCGTTACAGGGGATCTGAACACCGGGGAGCTGTTTTTT	CSVTGDLNTGELFF
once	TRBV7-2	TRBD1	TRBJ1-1	TGTGCCAGCAGCCGACAGGGGGGGAACACTGAAGCTTTCTTT	CASSRQGGNTEAFF